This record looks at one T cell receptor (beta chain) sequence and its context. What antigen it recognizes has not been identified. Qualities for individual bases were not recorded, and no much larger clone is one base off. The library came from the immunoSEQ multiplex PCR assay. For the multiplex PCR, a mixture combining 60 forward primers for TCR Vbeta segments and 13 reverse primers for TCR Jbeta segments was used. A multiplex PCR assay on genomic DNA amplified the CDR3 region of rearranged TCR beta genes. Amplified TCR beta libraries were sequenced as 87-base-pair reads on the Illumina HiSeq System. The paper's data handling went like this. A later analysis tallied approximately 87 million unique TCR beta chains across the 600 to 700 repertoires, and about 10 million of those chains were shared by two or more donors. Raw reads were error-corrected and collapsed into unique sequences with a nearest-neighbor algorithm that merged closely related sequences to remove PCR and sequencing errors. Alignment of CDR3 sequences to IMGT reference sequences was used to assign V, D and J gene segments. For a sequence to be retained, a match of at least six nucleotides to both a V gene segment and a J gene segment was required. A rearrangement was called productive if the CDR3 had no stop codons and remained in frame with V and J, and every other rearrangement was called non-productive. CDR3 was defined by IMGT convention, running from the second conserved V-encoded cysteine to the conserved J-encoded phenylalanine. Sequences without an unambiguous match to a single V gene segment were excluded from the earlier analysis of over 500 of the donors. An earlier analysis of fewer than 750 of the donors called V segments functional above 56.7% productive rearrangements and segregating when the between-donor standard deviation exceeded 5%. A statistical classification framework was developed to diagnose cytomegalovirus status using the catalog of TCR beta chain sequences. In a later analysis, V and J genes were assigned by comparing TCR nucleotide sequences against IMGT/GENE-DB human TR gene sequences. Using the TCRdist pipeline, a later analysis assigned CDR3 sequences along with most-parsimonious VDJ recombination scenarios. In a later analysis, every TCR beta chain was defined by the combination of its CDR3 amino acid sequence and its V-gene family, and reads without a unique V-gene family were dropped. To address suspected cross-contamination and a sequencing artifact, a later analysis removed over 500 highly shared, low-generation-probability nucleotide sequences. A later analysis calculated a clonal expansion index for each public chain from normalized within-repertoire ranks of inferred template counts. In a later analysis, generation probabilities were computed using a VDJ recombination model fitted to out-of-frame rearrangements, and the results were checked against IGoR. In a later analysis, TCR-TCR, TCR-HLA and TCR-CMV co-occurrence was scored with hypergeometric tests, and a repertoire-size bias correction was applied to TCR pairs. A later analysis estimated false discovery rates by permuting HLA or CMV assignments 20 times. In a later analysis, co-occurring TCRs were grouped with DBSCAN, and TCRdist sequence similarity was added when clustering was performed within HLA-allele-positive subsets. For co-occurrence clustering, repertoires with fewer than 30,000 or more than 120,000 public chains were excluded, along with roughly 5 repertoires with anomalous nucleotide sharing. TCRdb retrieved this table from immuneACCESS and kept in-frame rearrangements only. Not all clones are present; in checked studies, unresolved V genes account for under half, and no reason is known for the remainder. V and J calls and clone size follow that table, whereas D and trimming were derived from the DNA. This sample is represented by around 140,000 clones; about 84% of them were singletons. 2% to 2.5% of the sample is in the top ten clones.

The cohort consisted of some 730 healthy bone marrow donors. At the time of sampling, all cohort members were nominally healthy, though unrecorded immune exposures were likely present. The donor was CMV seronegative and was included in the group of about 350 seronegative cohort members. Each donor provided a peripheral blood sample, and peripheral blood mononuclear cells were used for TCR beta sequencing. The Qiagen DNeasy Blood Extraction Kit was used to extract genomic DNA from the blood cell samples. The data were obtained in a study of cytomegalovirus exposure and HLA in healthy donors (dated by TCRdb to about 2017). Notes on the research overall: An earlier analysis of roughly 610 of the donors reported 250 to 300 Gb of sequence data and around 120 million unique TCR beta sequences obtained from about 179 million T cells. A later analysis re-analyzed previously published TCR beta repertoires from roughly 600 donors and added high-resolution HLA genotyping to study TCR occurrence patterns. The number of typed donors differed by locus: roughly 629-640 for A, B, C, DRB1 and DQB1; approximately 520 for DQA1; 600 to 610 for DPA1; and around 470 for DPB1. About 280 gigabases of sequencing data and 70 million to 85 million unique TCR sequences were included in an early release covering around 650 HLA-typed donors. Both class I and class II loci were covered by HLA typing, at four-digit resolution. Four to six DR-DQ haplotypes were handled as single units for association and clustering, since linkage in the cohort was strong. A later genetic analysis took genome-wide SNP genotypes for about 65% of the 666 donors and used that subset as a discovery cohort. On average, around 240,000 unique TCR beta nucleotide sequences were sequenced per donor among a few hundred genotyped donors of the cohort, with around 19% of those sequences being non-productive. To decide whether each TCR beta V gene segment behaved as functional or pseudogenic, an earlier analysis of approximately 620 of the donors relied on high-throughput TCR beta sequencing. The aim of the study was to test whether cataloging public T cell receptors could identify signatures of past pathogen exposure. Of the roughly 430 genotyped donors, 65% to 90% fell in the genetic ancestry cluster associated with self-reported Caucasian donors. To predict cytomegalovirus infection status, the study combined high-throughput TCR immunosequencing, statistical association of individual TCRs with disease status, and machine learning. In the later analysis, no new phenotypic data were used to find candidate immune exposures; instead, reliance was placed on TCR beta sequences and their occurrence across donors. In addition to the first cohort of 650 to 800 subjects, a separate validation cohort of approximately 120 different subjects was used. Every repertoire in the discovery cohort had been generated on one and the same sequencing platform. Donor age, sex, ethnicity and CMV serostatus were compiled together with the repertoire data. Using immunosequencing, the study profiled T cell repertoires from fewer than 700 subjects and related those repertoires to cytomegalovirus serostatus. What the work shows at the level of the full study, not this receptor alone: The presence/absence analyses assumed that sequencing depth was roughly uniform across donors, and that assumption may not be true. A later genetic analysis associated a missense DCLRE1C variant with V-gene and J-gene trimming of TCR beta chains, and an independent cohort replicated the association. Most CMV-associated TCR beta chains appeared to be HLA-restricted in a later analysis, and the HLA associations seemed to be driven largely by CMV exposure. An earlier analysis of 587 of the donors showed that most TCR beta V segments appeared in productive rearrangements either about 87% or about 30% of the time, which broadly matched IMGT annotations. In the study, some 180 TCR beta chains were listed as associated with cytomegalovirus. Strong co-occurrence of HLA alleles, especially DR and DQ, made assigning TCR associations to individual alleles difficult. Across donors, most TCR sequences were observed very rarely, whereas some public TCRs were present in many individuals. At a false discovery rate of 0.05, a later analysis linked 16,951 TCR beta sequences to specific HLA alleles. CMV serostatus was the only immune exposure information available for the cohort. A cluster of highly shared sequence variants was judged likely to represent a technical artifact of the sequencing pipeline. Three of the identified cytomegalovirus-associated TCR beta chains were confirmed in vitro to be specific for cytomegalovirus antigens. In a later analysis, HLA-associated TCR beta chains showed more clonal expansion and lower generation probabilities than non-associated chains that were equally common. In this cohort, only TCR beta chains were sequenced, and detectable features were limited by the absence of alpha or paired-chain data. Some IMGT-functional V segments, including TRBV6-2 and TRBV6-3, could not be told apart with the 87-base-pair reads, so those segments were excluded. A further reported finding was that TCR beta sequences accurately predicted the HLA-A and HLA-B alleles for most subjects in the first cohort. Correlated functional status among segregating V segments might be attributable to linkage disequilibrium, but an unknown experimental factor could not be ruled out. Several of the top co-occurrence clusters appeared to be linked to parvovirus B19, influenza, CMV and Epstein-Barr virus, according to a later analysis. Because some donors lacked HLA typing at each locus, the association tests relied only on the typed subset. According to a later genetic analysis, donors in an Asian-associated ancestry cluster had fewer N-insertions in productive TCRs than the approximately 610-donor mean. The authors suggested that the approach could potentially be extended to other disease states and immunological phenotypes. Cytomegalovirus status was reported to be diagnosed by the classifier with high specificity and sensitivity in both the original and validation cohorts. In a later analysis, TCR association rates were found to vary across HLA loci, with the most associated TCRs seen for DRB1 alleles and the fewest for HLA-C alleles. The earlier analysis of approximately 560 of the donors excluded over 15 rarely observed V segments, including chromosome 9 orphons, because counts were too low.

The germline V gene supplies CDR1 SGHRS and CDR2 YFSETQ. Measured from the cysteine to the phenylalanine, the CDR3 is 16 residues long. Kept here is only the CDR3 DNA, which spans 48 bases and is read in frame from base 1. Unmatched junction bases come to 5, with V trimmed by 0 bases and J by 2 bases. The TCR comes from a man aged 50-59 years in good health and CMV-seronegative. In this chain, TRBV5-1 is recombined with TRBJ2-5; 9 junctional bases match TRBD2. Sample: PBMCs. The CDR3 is CASSLGAGGDQETQYF. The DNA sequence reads TGCGCCAGCAGCTTGGGAGCGGGGGGAGATCAAGAGACCCAGTACTTC.